This T cell receptor beta chain is drawn from a study of PD-L1 blockade in urothelial cancer. Study-level information: Patients' atezolizumab regimen, 1,200 mg intravenously every 3 weeks, began in the mid-2010s. Blood was evaluated 3 weeks (second dose) and 6 weeks after therapy began. Study conclusions and caveats: By 3 weeks, tumor-associated blood clones had expanded more in durable-benefit patients.

Some clones are missing from TCRdb's copy, which holds only in-frame ones; the method was immunoSEQ multiplex PCR. The table has about 79,000 clones, around four fifths seen once; the top ten hold less than 8.5%. This clone occurred once. Its antigen is not identified. The time point was: pretreatment peripheral blood. The CDR3 has 11 amino acids. V gave up 5 bases and J gave up 5 bases, with 9 bases separating them. Germline V gene lookup returns CDR1 GTSNPN and CDR2 SVGIG (reference sequence). The specimen comprised PBMCs, sampled around atezolizumab (anti-PD-L1) treatment. J is TRBJ2-5 and V is TRBV30, with a possible D match to TRBD1 (7 bases). The source of this sequence is a man aged 40-50 years with urothelial cancer. The CDR3 sequence: CAWSGGETQYF. The CDR3 nucleotides are TGTGCCTGGTCAGGGGGGGAGACCCAGTACTTC.